This T cell receptor (beta chain) comes out of a study of shared T cell receptors in the human thymus. TCRdb keeps only in-frame clones here, not all; method: immunoSEQ multiplex PCR. The sample has about 540,000 clones; around 78% are singletons. The length of the CDR3 is 19 residues. Germline V gene lookup returns CDR1 LNHNV and CDR2 YYDKDF (reference sequence). With V trimmed by 0 bases and J by 5 bases, 14 bases remained unmatched. Separately, the same data were catalogued under a study of human thymus T cells. That source notes: Corrective heart surgery yielded resections, and these provided the thymus tissue. Thymic and blood repertoires appeared to display a bias in their usage of V and J genes. As related research reported, thymic repertoires overlapped highly among unrelated individuals.

The chain links TRBV15 to TRBJ1-5; 9 bases fit TRBD1. Sequenced input: thymocytes. This TCR was recovered from a boy in the first two years of life with a congenital heart defect. The CDR3 DNA follows: TGTGCCACCAGCAGAGATGAATGGCGAGGACAGGGGACAGATCAGCCCCAGCATTTT. It codes for CATSRDEWRGQGTDQPQHF.